The clone carrying this T cell receptor (beta chain) was found a few times. Its cognate antigen is unknown. These data are taken from a study of response to subunit inactivated influenza vaccine. General study results and limits: It was suggested by the authors that few new T cells are recruited by each seasonal influenza vaccination.

The CDR3 runs 12 residues. V gave up 7 bases and J gave up 8 bases, with 14 bases separating them. The V gene's germline CDR1 is MNHEY and CDR2 SVGAGI. Using its own MiXCR run on the RT-PCR reads, TCRdb lists one record per CDR3 protein. Counted here are 300,000 to 350,000 distinct CDR3 sequences, 20% to 25% occurring once; the ten biggest clones make up about 9.3%. The origin of this receptor is a man aged 50 to 69 who received an inactivated influenza vaccine. The sample was PBMCs from blood, taken 21 months after vaccination. The chain employs TRBV6-5 and TRBJ1-2; D gene ambiguous. As DNA, the CDR3 is TGTGCCAGCACCATTCCCGGTGGAGGCTACACCTTC. Translating gives CASTIPGGGYTF.